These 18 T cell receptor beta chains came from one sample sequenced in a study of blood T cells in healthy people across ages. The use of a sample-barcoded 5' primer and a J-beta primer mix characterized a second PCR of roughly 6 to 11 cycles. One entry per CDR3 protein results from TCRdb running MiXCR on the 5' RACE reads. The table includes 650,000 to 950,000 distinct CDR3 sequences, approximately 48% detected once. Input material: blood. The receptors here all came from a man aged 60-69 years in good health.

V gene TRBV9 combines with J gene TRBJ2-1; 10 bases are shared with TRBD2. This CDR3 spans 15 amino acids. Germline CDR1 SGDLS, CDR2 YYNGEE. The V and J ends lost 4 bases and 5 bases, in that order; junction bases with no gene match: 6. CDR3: CASSPPSGGHNEQFF. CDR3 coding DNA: TGTGCCAGCAGCCCCCCTAGCGGGGGCCACAATGAGCAGTTCTTC.

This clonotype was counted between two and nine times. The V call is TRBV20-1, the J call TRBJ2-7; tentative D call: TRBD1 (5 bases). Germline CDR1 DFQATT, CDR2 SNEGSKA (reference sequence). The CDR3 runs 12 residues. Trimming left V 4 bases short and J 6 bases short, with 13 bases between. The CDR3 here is CSANLQGSEQYF. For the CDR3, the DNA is TGCAGTGCTAATCTGCAGGGAAGCGAGCAGTACTTC.

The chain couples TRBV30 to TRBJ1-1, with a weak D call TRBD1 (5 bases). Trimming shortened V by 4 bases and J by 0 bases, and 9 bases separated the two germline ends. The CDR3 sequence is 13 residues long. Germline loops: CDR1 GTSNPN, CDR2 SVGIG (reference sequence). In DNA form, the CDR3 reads TGTGCCTGGAATAGACAGATGAACACTGAAGCTTTCTTT. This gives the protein CAWNRQMNTEAFF.

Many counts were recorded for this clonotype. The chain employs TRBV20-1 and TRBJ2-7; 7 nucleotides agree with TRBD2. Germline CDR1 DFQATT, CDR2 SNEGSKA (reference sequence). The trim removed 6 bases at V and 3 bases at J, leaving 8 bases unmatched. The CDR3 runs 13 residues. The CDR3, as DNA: TGCAGTGCGCCGAGCGGGGCTGACTACGAGCAGTACTTC. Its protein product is CSAPSGADYEQYF.

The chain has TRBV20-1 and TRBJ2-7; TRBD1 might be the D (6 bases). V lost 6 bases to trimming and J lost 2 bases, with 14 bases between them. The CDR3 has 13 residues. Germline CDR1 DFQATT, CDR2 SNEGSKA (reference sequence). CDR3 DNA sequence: TGCAGTGCCAGGGGCTTCGGGGCCTACGAGCAGTACTTC. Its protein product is CSARGFGAYEQYF.

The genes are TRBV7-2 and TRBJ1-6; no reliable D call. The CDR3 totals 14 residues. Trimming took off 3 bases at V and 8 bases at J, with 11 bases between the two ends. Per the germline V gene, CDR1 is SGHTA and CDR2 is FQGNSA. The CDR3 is CASSFNSRYSPLHF. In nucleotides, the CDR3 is TGTGCCAGCAGCTTTAACAGCCGGTATTCACCCCTCCACTTT.

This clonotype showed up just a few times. The CDR3 DNA is TGTGCCAGCAGCCCTAACGCGGGTCAGCCCCAGCATTTT. This gives the protein CASSPNAGQPQHF. The chain combines TRBV12-3 or TRBV12-4 with TRBJ1-5, with D uncertain. V was cut by 6 bases and J by 6 bases, with 12 bases left in between. The CDR3 totals 13 residues.

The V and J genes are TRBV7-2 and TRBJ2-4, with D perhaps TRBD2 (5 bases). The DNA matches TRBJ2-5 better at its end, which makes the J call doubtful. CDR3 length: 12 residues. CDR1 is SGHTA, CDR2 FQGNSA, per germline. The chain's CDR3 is CASSLDGGTQYF. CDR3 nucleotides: TGTGCCAGCAGCTTAGATGGAGGGACCCAGTACTTC.

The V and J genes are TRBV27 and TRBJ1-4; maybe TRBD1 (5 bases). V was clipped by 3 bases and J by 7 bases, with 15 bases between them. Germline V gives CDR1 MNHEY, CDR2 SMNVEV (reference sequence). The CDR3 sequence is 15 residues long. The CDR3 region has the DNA TGTGCCAGCAGTTTCACCGGGCCCCAGGGTGAAAAACTGTTTTTT. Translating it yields CASSFTGPQGEKLFF. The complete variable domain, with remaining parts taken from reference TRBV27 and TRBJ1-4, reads EAQVTQNPRYLITVTGKKLTVTCSQNMNHEYMSWYRQDPGLGLRQIYYSMNVEVTDKGDVPEGYKVSRKEKRNFPLILESPSPNQTSLYFCASSFTGPQGEKLFFGSGTQLSVL.

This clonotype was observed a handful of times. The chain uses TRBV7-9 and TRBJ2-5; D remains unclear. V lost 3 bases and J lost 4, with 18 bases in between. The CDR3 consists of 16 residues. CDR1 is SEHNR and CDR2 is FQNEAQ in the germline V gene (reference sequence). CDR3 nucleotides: TGTGCCAGCAGCTTTAAGATTCGAGGATCCTCAGAGACCCAGTACTTC. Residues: CASSFKIRGSSETQYF.

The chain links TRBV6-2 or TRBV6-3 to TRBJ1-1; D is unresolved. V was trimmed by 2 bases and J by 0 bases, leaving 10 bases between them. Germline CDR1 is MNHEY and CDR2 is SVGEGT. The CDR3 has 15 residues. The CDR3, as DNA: TGTGCCAGCAGTTACCCGATAGCCATGAACACTGAAGCTTTCTTT. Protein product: CASSYPIAMNTEAFF.

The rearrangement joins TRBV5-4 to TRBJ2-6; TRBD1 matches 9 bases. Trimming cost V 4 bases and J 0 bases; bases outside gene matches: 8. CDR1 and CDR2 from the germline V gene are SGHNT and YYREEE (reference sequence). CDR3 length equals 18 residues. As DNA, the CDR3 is TGTGCCAGCAGCACAGGGACAGGGTTGGGCTCTGGGGCCAACGTCCTGACTTTC. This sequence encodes CASSTGTGLGSGANVLTF.

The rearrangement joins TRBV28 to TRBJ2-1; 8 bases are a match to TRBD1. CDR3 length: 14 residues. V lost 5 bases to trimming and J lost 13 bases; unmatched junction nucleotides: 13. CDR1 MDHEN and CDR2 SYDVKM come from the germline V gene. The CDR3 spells CASSPSDREEAQFF. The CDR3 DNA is TGTGCCAGCAGTCCTTCGGACAGGGAAGAGGCCCAGTTCTTC.

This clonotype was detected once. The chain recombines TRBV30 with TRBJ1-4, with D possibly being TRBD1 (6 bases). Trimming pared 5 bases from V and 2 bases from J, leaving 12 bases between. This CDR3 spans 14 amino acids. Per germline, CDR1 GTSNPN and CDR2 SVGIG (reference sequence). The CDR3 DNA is TGTGCCTGGGGGCGGGGGCCCACTAATGAAAAACTGTTTTTT. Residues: CAWGRGPTNEKLFF.

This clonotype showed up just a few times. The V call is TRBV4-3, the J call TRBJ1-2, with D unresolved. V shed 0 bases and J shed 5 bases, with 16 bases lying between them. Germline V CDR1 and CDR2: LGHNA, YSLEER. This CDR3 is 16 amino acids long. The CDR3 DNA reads TGCGCCAGCAGCCAAGAACTGGTTCAGGAATCATATGGCTACACCTTC. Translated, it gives CASSQELVQESYGYTF.

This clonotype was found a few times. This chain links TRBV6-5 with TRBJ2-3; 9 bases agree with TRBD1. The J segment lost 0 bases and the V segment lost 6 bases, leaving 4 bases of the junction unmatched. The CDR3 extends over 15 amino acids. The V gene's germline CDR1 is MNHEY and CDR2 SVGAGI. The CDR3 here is CASRIGQGSTDTQYF. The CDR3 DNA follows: TGTGCCAGCAGAATCGGACAGGGGAGCACAGATACGCAGTATTTT.

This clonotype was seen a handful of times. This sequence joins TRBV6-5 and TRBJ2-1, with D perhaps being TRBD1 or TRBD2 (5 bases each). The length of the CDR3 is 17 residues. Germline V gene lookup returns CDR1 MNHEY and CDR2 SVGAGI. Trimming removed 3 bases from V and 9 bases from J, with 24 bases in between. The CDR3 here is CASSYRAGGPHPGEQFF. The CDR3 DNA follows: TGTGCCAGCAGTTATAGGGCTGGGGGACCCCATCCAGGTGAGCAGTTCTTC.

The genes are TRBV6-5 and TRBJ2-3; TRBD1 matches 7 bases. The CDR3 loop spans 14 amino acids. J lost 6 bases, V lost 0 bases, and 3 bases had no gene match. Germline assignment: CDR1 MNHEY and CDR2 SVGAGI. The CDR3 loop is CASSYSRGWDTQYF. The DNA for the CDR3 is TGTGCCAGCAGTTACTCCAGGGGGTGGGATACGCAGTATTTT.